The present entry profiles one T cell receptor (beta chain) with its context. This receptor's antigen is unknown. Base quality data are lacking; no much larger clone is found one base away. The trial excluded patients who had a history of autoimmune disease or were on systemic immunosuppression. Peripheral blood for TCR sequencing was drawn from every dose cohort at baseline, at cycle 4 day 1 and at cycle 7 day 1. The samples were drawn from a first-in-human, open-label, multicenter phase I dose-escalation trial of ivuxolimab. Adults with locally advanced or metastatic melanoma, renal cell, hepatocellular, or head and neck squamous cell carcinoma were enrolled in the trial. Before TCR sequencing, CD4+ T cells and CD8+ T cells were sorted from peripheral blood as separate populations. Genomic DNA was extracted from sorted cells for sequencing of the TCRbeta CDR3 region. TCRbeta CDR3 regions were sequenced using the immunoSEQ Assay. TCRdb holds this immuneACCESS table with in-frame rearrangements only. Some clones are missing; in checked studies, unresolved V genes explain under half, and the rest has no known cause. The sample table records some 65,000 clones; about 85% of these occur just once. Approximately 2.6% of the sample is taken by the ten largest.

The germline V gene encodes CDR1 MNHNS and CDR2 SASEGT. V is pared back by 2 bases and J by 3 bases, with 11 bases lying between the germline termini. The CDR3 has 15 amino acids, counting the end cysteine and phenylalanine. Here the CDR3 DNA is all that survives: 45 bases in frame from base 1. The data were taken from a study of OX40 agonist ivuxolimab in advanced cancers. The study in broad terms: Ivuxolimab, which targeted the costimulatory receptor OX40 (CD134), was an agonistic, fully human IgG2 monoclonal antibody. The paper covers the monotherapy dose-escalation part of the phase I ivuxolimab trial, which included N = 52 patients. The dose-escalation cohort was approximately 83% male with a mean age of about 58 years, ranging from roughly 23 to 85. Partial responses were achieved by three dose-escalation patients, of whom one had hepatocellular carcinoma and two had cutaneous melanoma. Patients were allowed to have had prior anti-PD-1, anti-PD-L1 or anti-CTLA-4 therapy, and 40% of the dose-escalation patients had previously received checkpoint inhibitors. Peripheral TCRbeta sequencing was intended to test whether TCR sequence diversity was altered and clonal T-cell expansion was caused by ivuxolimab. Of the 50 to 55 dose-escalation patients, hepatocellular carcinoma was present in approximately 20, melanoma in approximately 15, renal cell carcinoma in 9 and head and neck cancer in 9. Intravenous ivuxolimab was administered to patients every 2 weeks at six dose levels: 0.01, 0.1, 0.3, 1.5, 3 and 10 mg/kg. Study-wide conclusions, independent of this receptor: In the 0.1-3.0 mg/kg groups, partial responders were among the patients with the lowest normalized peripheral clonal expansion, particularly in CD8+ T cells. Clonal expansion of both CD4+ and CD8+ blood T cells was observed from baseline to week 6 at doses 0.1 to 3.0 mg/kg. Low levels of normalized T-cell clonal expansion were also shown by some nonresponding patients. On average, CD8+ T cells showed more expanded clones than CD4+ T cells after ivuxolimab. The antigen specificity of the clonally expanded peripheral T cells was not determined.

In this chain, TRBV6-1 is recombined with TRBJ2-1, with the D gene not confidently named. This receptor was obtained from an adult with an advanced solid tumor such as melanoma, head and neck, liver or kidney cancer. The specimen comprised CD4+ or CD8+ T cells sorted from blood, sampled in a trial of the OX40 agonist ivuxolimab. The CDR3 is CASSESESFYNEQFF. At the DNA level, the sequence is TGTGCCAGCAGTGAAAGTGAGAGTTTCTACAATGAGCAGTTCTTC.